These 16 T cell receptor beta chains were sequenced from one sample in a study of T cells in Graves' hyperthyroidism and ophthalmopathy. Researchers amplified the TCR beta CDR3 regions from RNA transcripts. The primer set for the first-round RT-PCR of the TCR CDR3 was HTBI. Via MiXCR, TCRdb re-called the multiplex PCR reads, giving one row per CDR3 protein. The table records about 560,000 distinct CDR3 sequences, 15% to 20% of them present only once. The sequencing sample was made of blood. These receptors all stem from a woman between 18 and 29 years old with Graves' hyperthyroidism.

This clonotype was picked up a small number of times. The chain joins TRBV29-1 to TRBJ1-4; D ambiguous. Germline values: CDR1 SQVTM, CDR2 ANQGSEA. The CDR3 has 13 residues. Trimming left V 5 bases short and J 10 bases short, with 17 bases between. The CDR3 nucleotides read TGCAGCGTTTTCGTTGAAGATTTCGGAAAACTGTTTTTT. Encoded protein: CSVFVEDFGKLFF.

In the case of this clonotype: A read error may explain this, as a much larger clone is one base away. DNA of the CDR3: TGTGCCAGCAGCTCTAGCGGGGAAGAGACCCAGTACTTC. Translated: CASSSSGEETQYF. The J gene is TRBJ2-5, the V gene TRBV7-3, with 9 bases aligning to TRBD2. From germline, CDR1 is SGHTA and CDR2 FQGTGA. The CDR3 is made up of 13 amino acids. V trimming: 4 bases; J trimming: 3 bases; junction bases outside the gene matches: 0. The full variable domain, its missing parts supplied by reference TRBV7-3 and TRBJ2-5, is GAGVSQTPSNKVTEKGKYVELRCDPISGHTALYWYRQSLGQGPEFLIYFQGTGAADDSGLPNDRFFAVRPEGSVSTLKIQRTERGDSAVYLCASSSSGEETQYFGPGTRLLVL.

The chain combines TRBV24-1 with TRBJ2-1; the match to TRBD2 covers 11 bases. V was clipped by 1 base and J by 0 bases; unmatched bases: 10. CDR3 size: 20 residues. The germline CDR1 and CDR2 sequences are KGHDR and SFDVKD. CDR3 in DNA: TGTGCCACCAGTGATTTCCCTGGACTAGCGGGTGGGAGCTCCTACAATGAGCAGTTCTTC. The encoded protein is CATSDFPGLAGGSSYNEQFF.

This clonotype appeared once. This clone may be a read error of a much larger clone one base away. This chain uses TRBV12-3 or TRBV12-4 with TRBJ2-7, with TRBD1 identical over 7 bases. Unmatched junction bases numbered 5, after V lost 5 bases and J lost 1 base. This CDR3 comprises 14 residues. The CDR3 DNA is TGTGCCAGCAGTCCCGAGACAGGGTCCTACGAGCAGTACTTC. Translating it yields CASSPETGSYEQYF.

A few counts support this clonotype. The chain recombines TRBV20-1 with TRBJ2-3; D tentatively fits TRBD1 or TRBD2 (5 bases each). The germline V gene encodes CDR1 DFQATT and CDR2 SNEGSKA (reference sequence). This CDR3 comprises 13 residues. V was trimmed by 6 bases and J by 3 bases, leaving 13 bases between them. The CDR3 here is CSAFWGMTDTQYF. The DNA of the CDR3 is TGCAGTGCCTTCTGGGGGATGACAGATACGCAGTATTTT.

V gene TRBV30 combines with J gene TRBJ2-7; no definite D call. The V gene lost 3 bases and the J gene lost 4 bases, with 13 bases spanning the gap. Per the germline V gene, CDR1 is GTSNPN and CDR2 is SVGIG (reference sequence). This CDR3 has 13 residues. CDR3 in DNA: TGTGCCTGGAGCGGCGGCCGGTTATACGAGCAGTACTTC. Translation: CAWSGGRLYEQYF.

In this sample, this clonotype turned up many times. V and J are TRBV2 and TRBJ2-5; D is unclear. Deletions cut 6 bases from V and 5 bases from J, with 13 bases between. Per the germline V gene, CDR1 is SNHLY and CDR2 is FYNNEI. The CDR3 sequence is 13 residues long. CDR3 region: CASSAQRRETQYF. CDR3 sequence (DNA): TGTGCCAGCAGCGCCCAACGTCGCGAGACCCAGTACTTC.

At least ten counts were recorded for this clonotype. This chain connects TRBV2 to TRBJ2-3; TRBD2 aligns across 9 bases. With 7 bases clipped from V and 4 bases from J, the junction kept 9 bases outside the gene matches. Germline-derived CDR1 and CDR2 are SNHLY and FYNNEI. CDR3 length: 15 amino acids. This CDR3 is CASTAGTSTADTQYF. In nucleotides, the CDR3 is TGTGCCAGCACTGCCGGGACTAGCACCGCAGATACGCAGTATTTT.

This clonotype has a count of ten or more. V usage is TRBV20-1 and J usage is TRBJ2-7; 7 bases agree with TRBD1. Germline CDR1 reads DFQATT; CDR2 reads SNEGSKA (reference sequence). CDR3 length: 16 residues. V was pared by 4 bases and J by 2 bases, with 14 bases of the junction left unmatched. The CDR3 spells CSAIDRAGAKTYEQYF. The DNA of the CDR3 is TGCAGTGCTATCGACAGGGCTGGCGCGAAGACCTACGAGCAGTACTTC.

This clonotype was seen a handful of times. The chain uses TRBV27 and TRBJ1-6; TRBD1 aligns across 10 bases. V dropped 3 bases and J dropped 2; count of bases not matched to a gene: 4. CDR3 length: 17 residues. The germline CDR1 and CDR2 sequences are MNHEY and SMNVEV (reference sequence). The CDR3 nucleotides read TGTGCCAGCAGTTTGTCGGGACAGGGGCCCTATAATTCACCCCTCCACTTT. Residues: CASSLSGQGPYNSPLHF.

This chain joins TRBV20-1 and TRBJ1-5; D gene uncertain. V gave up 6 bases and J gave up 7 bases, with 13 bases separating them. Germline lookup yields CDR1 DFQATT and CDR2 SNEGSKA (reference sequence). There are 12 residues in the CDR3. CDR3 sequence reads: CSAARGSQPQHF. The CDR3 region has the DNA TGCAGTGCGGCGAGAGGTTCGCAGCCCCAGCATTTT.

This sequence joins TRBV20-1 and TRBJ2-7; TRBD1 matches at 7 bases. This CDR3 contains 14 residues. Germline assignment: CDR1 DFQATT and CDR2 SNEGSKA (reference sequence). V shed 6 bases and J 3 bases; nucleotides not matched to a gene: 11. CDR3 nucleotides: TGCAGTGCCAGACAGGGTTTAAGATTCTACGAGCAGTACTTC. This gives the protein CSARQGLRFYEQYF.

The sample holds many counts of this clonotype. The chain employs TRBV3-1 and TRBJ1-2, with D perhaps matching TRBD1 (6 bases). V lost 8 bases to trimming and J lost 4 bases, with 14 bases between them. Germline assignment: CDR1 LGHDT and CDR2 YNNKEL (reference sequence). This CDR3 is 13 amino acids long. The CDR3 DNA reads as TGTGCCAGCTCCCGGGACACATTCTATGGCTACACCTTC. Amino acids: CASSRDTFYGYTF.

Many counts were recorded for this clonotype. J is TRBJ2-5 and V is TRBV29-1; no definite D call. The CDR3 spans 13 residues. Germline values: CDR1 SQVTM, CDR2 ANQGSEA. V was clipped by 6 bases and J by 1 base, with 12 bases between them. CDR3 sequence reads: CSVLKGIQETQYF. The CDR3 DNA sequence: TGCAGCGTACTTAAAGGGATCCAAGAGACCCAGTACTTC.

This clonotype was seen many times. V gene TRBV7-8 combines with J gene TRBJ2-5; a weak D match, TRBD2 (7 bases). The CDR3 runs to 17 residues. With 0 bases removed from V and 1 base from J, the gap between germline ends came to 15 bases. Germline V gene data show CDR1 as SGHVS and CDR2 as FQNEAQ. CDR3 protein: CASSLARGLAAQETQYF. The CDR3, as DNA: TGTGCCAGCAGCTTAGCCCGGGGGCTAGCGGCCCAAGAGACCCAGTACTTC.

This clonotype was observed many times. V usage is TRBV12-3 or TRBV12-4 and J usage is TRBJ1-1; D unresolved. Trimming shortened V by 4 bases and J by 1 base, and 7 bases separated the two germline ends. The CDR3 runs 13 residues. The CDR3 bases are TGTGCCAGCAGTTCTCCAGAGAACACTGAAGCTTTCTTT. Translated, it gives CASSSPENTEAFF.